The clone carrying this TCR beta chain was detected ten times or more. CDR1 is SGHTA, CDR2 FQGNSA, per germline. The length of the CDR3 is 14 residues. V lost 3 bases to trimming and J lost 1 base, with 10 bases between them. One entry per CDR3 protein results from TCRdb running MiXCR on the 5' RACE reads. The sample carries some 670,000 distinct CDR3 sequences, 9% to 15% recorded once. This sample is part of a study of T cells after yellow fever vaccination. V and J are TRBV7-2 and TRBJ2-7; D not resolved. Material: PBMCs, obtained on the day of the yellow fever booster vaccination. This sequence originates from a man younger than 40 who received the YFV17D yellow fever vaccine. The CDR3 is CASSLGGTSYEQYF. The DNA of the CDR3 is TGTGCCAGCAGCTTGGGCGGCACTTCCTACGAGCAGTACTTC.